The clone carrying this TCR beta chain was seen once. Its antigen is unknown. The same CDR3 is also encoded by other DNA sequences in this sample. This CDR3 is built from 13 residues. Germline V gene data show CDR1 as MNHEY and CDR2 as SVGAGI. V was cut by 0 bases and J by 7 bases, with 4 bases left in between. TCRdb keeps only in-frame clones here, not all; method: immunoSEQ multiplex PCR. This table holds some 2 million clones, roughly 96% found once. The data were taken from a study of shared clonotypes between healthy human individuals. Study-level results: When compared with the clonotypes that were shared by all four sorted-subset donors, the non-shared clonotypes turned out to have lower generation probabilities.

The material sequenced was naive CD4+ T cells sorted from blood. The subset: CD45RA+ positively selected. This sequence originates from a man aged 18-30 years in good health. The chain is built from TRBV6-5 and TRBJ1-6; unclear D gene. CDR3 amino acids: CASSYSRNSPLHF. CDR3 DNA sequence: TGTGCCAGCAGTTACTCGCGGAATTCACCCCTCCACTTT.